One and the same sample provided the 3 T cell receptor beta chains below, sequenced in a study of cytomegalovirus exposure and HLA in healthy donors. The PCR employed 60 Vbeta primers together with 13 Jbeta primers. Measured with immunoSEQ multiplex PCR; TCRdb has only the in-frame clones, and not every one. The data contain about 55,000 clones, roughly 70% of them singletons. What was sequenced was PBMCs. The source is a man aged 35 to 55 in good health and CMV-seropositive.

In its sample, this clone was seen once. The rearrangement uses TRBV5-1 and TRBJ2-1, with 14 bases lining up with TRBD2. CDR1 and CDR2 from the germline V gene are SGHRS and YFSETQ. V lost 6 bases and J lost 8; bases outside the gene matches: 4. The CDR3 loop spans 14 amino acids. In DNA form, the CDR3 reads TGCGCCAGCACGACTAGCGGGGGGGCCTATGAGCAGTTCTTC. Protein: CASTTSGGAYEQFF.

The chain has TRBV5-1 and TRBJ2-1; D possibly corresponds to TRBD2 (5 bases). Trimming took 5 bases from V and 0 from J, leaving 12 bases between them. The CDR3 runs to 15 residues. Per the germline V gene, CDR1 is SGHRS and CDR2 is YFSETQ. The chain's CDR3 is CASRLSGSSYNEQFF. The DNA of the CDR3 is TGCGCCAGCAGACTCAGCGGAAGCTCCTACAATGAGCAGTTCTTC.

The rearrangement uses TRBV5-4 and TRBJ2-1; 11 positions agree with TRBD1. The length of the CDR3 is 15 residues. Germline CDR1 SGHNT, CDR2 YYREEE (reference sequence). Trimming removed 4 bases from V and 8 bases from J; junction bases left unmatched: 8. CDR3 coding DNA: TGTGCCAGCAGCCCAGGACAGGGGGCTATGGATGAGCAGTTCTTC. Encoded protein: CASSPGQGAMDEQFF.